The 26 T cell receptor beta chains below all came from one sample that was sequenced in a study of response to subunit inactivated influenza vaccine. TCRdb re-called the RT-PCR reads with MiXCR, one entry per CDR3 protein. The data show more than 450,000 distinct CDR3 sequences, with approximately 11% seen just once and more than 9.5% held by the top ten. The sample was also reused in another study, on T cells expressing NK-cell markers. As reported in that work: TCR beta cDNA was generated via 5'RACE template switching incorporating UMIs.

Sample: PBMCs from blood, taken on the day of vaccination. These receptors were collected from a man in his fifties or sixties who received an inactivated influenza vaccine.

The chain combines TRBV7-9 with TRBJ2-4; 10 bases match TRBD1. V gave up 7 bases and J gave up 8 bases; unmatched junction bases: 11. CDR3 length equals 15 residues. The V gene's germline CDR1 is SEHNR and CDR2 FQNEAQ (reference sequence). The CDR3 loop is CASTSRDRGRDIQYF. CDR3 bases: TGTGCCAGCACGTCCCGGGACAGGGGTCGGGACATTCAGTACTTC.

The chain joins TRBV28 to TRBJ2-1; 9 nucleotides agree with TRBD2. Germline V CDR1 and CDR2: MDHEN, SYDVKM. The CDR3 sequence is 15 residues long. V was clipped by 0 bases and J by 5 bases; unmatched bases: 2. CDR3: CASSLWTSGNNEQFF. CDR3 nucleotide sequence: TGTGCCAGCAGTTTATGGACTAGCGGCAACAATGAGCAGTTCTTC.

In this sample, this clonotype turned up many times. The CDR3 sequence: CSAPGLRGNEQFF. CDR3 bases: TGCAGTGCGCCGGGACTTCGAGGCAATGAGCAGTTCTTC. The genes are TRBV20-1 and TRBJ2-1; possibly TRBD2 for D (6 bases). The CDR3 loop spans 13 amino acids. Germline V gene sequence: CDR1 DFQATT, CDR2 SNEGSKA (reference sequence). Trimming cost V 6 bases and J 6 bases, with 15 bases left between them.

V gene TRBV14 combines with J gene TRBJ2-1; D uncertain. The CDR3 sequence is 13 residues long. The V gene lost 3 bases and the J gene lost 8 bases, with 11 bases spanning the gap. The germline V gene has CDR1 SGHDN and CDR2 FVKESK. CDR3 in DNA: TGTGCCAGCAGCCACTTAGCATTCCATGAGCAGTTCTTC. Translation gives CASSHLAFHEQFF.

This chain joins TRBV9 and TRBJ2-2; perhaps TRBD2 as D (6 bases). Per germline, CDR1 SGDLS and CDR2 YYNGEE. Trimming cost V 0 bases and J 6 bases, with 21 bases left between them. This CDR3 has 18 amino acids. The CDR3 reads CASSVGVSRREKPGELFF. CDR3 DNA sequence: TGTGCCAGCAGCGTAGGGGTGTCTAGGAGGGAAAAGCCCGGGGAGCTGTTTTTT. The whole variable domain, filled in from reference TRBV9 and TRBJ2-2, reads DSGVTQTPKHLITATGQRVTLRCSPRSGDLSVYWYQQSLDQGLQFLIQYYNGEERAKGNILERFSAQQFPDLHSELNLSSLELGDSALYFCASSVGVSRREKPGELFFGEGSRLTVL.

The J gene is TRBJ1-5, the V gene TRBV12-3 or TRBV12-4; TRBD1 aligns across 7 bases. The CDR3 length is 13 residues. The J segment lost 4 bases and the V segment lost 7 bases, leaving 4 bases of the junction unmatched. CDR3 protein: CASTIQGNQPQHF. The CDR3 region has the DNA TGTGCCAGCACTATACAGGGGAATCAGCCCCAGCATTTT.

This clonotype has a handful of counts. J is TRBJ2-3 and V is TRBV20-1; 9 nucleotides match TRBD2. Germline CDR1 and CDR2: DFQATT and SNEGSKA (reference sequence). The CDR3 is 17 amino acids. Trimming cost V 2 bases and J 5 bases; bases outside gene matches: 14. CDR3 sequence: CSARTSFGRGGKDTQYF. The CDR3 bases are TGCAGTGCTAGAACCTCCTTTGGGCGGGGGGGCAAAGATACGCAGTATTTT.

This clonotype was seen a handful of times. The chain employs TRBV20-1 and TRBJ2-5; 8 positions match TRBD1. Per germline, CDR1 DFQATT and CDR2 SNEGSKA (reference sequence). J gave up 4 bases and V 0 bases, and 7 bases lay outside the gene matches. The CDR3 length is 15 residues. The CDR3 DNA is TGCAGTGCTAGAGATACGGCCAGGGGGCCAGAGACCCAGTACTTC. Its translation: CSARDTARGPETQYF.

The chain carries TRBV12-3 or TRBV12-4 and TRBJ1-2; D might be TRBD1 (5 bases). Trimming pared 5 bases from V and 0 bases from J, leaving 13 bases between. This CDR3 region has 15 residues. CDR3 loop: CASSGATPTNYGYTF. Written as DNA, the CDR3 is TGTGCCAGCAGTGGGGCGACTCCTACTAACTATGGCTACACCTTC.

The table lists this clonotype with a few counts. The J gene is TRBJ2-3, the V gene TRBV12-3 or TRBV12-4; TRBD2 agrees at 8 bases. The CDR3 contains 17 residues. The J segment lost 1 base and the V segment lost 5 bases, leaving 11 bases of the junction unmatched. The CDR3 nucleotides are TGTGCCAGCAGTCCCCCCCGGGGGGGTGGGGGCACAGATACGCAGTATTTT. This gives the protein CASSPPRGGGGTDTQYF.

V usage is TRBV6-1 and J usage is TRBJ2-3; D is undetermined. Germline values: CDR1 MNHNS, CDR2 SASEGT. The CDR3 consists of 17 residues. The V gene lost 7 bases and the J gene lost 0 bases, with 20 bases spanning the gap. The CDR3 region has the DNA TGTGCCAGCACCCCAGGCCCACGGCTAAGGAGCACAGATACGCAGTATTTT. It encodes CASTPGPRLRSTDTQYF.

This clonotype has only a few counts. V gene TRBV7-9 combines with J gene TRBJ1-1; the D gene is possibly TRBD1 (5 bases). V was pared by 3 bases and J by 5 bases, with 16 bases between. CDR1 and CDR2 from the germline V gene are SEHNR and FQNEAQ (reference sequence). The CDR3 extends over 15 amino acids. This CDR3 reads CASSLGGTEGTEAFF. The CDR3, as DNA: TGTGCCAGCAGCTTGGGGGGTACGGAGGGTACTGAAGCTTTCTTT.

This rearrangement joins TRBV5-1 to TRBJ2-3; no clear D gene. In germline, CDR1 is SGHRS, CDR2 YFSETQ. The CDR3 is made up of 15 amino acids. Trimming removed 1 base at V and 2 bases at J, with 11 bases between. The CDR3 region is CASSLKRSNTDTQYF. The CDR3, as DNA: TGCGCCAGCAGCTTGAAACGTTCGAACACAGATACGCAGTATTTT.

In this sample, this clonotype turned up a few times. The rearrangement uses TRBV15 and TRBJ1-4; the D is unclear. Germline CDR1 LNHNV, CDR2 YYDKDF (reference sequence). This CDR3 contains 13 residues. V lost 0 bases to trimming and J lost 7 bases, with 6 bases between them. The CDR3 spells CATSREKGEKLFF. The CDR3 nucleotides are TGTGCCACCAGCAGAGAAAAGGGTGAAAAACTGTTTTTT.

This clonotype was seen a few times. The chain is built from TRBV2 and TRBJ2-7, with 9 nucleotides matching TRBD1. The length of the CDR3 is 15 residues. J lost 5 bases, V lost 5 bases, and 10 bases had no gene match. Germline assignment: CDR1 SNHLY and CDR2 FYNNEI. CDR3 sequence: CASSQSGTGLNEQYF. The CDR3 nucleotides are TGTGCCAGCAGTCAAAGCGGGACAGGGCTGAACGAGCAGTACTTC. Looking up the rest from reference TRBV2 and TRBJ2-7 gives the full variable domain: EPEVTQTPSHQVTQMGQEVILRCVPISNHLYFYWYRQILGQKVEFLVSFYNNEISEKSEIFDDQFSVERPDGSNFTLKIRSTKLEDSAMYFCASSQSGTGLNEQYFGPGTRLTVT.

V usage is TRBV12-3 or TRBV12-4 and J usage is TRBJ1-6, with D perhaps TRBD1 (5 bases). V was clipped by 6 bases and J by 7 bases, with 16 bases between them. This CDR3 region has 15 residues. Written as DNA, the CDR3 is TGTGCCAGCAGCGATAGGAGGCGGGGGAATTCACCCCTCCACTTT. Protein: CASSDRRRGNSPLHF.

With regard to this clonotype: A clone one base away is much larger, so this may be a read error. The chain links TRBV5-1 to TRBJ2-3; the D gene is possibly TRBD2 (5 bases). Germline V gene data show CDR1 as SGHRS and CDR2 as YFSETQ. Trimming left V 3 bases short and J 2 bases short, with 16 bases between. This CDR3 contains 16 residues. In DNA, the CDR3 is TGCGCCAGCAGCTATGGAGGAACAAGAGACACAGATACGCAGTATTTT. It encodes CASSYGGTRDTDTQYF.

This chain connects TRBV3-1 to TRBJ2-3; 7 positions match TRBD2. After removal of 2 bases from V and 5 bases from J, the junction contained 10 bases not matched to a gene. The germline V gene has CDR1 LGHDT and CDR2 YNNKEL (reference sequence). This CDR3 contains 16 residues. The CDR3 region is CASSQWGSGGGDTQYF. CDR3 coding DNA: TGTGCCAGCAGCCAATGGGGGTCGGGAGGTGGAGATACGCAGTATTTT.

This clonotype was recorded many times. The chain recombines TRBV20-1 with TRBJ2-1; unclear D gene. Germline lookup yields CDR1 DFQATT and CDR2 SNEGSKA (reference sequence). The length of the CDR3 is 10 residues. The ends were cut back, 4 bases at V and 10 bases at J, with 8 bases in the middle. CDR3 in amino acids: CSANSGEQFF. In nucleotides, the CDR3 is TGCAGTGCTAACAGTGGAGAGCAGTTCTTC.

The sample holds a few counts of this clonotype. The chain links TRBV7-2 to TRBJ1-1, with D uncertain. The V end was cut by 5 bases, the J end by 1 base, with 11 bases between. In germline, CDR1 is SGHTA, CDR2 FQGNSA. The length of the CDR3 is 14 residues. As DNA, the CDR3 is TGTGCCAGCAGCCCCGGGAACGCGAACACTGAAGCTTTCTTT. Translated: CASSPGNANTEAFF.

The chain uses TRBV29-1 and TRBJ2-7; 7 positions match TRBD1. Trimming cost V 6 bases and J 5 bases; bases outside gene matches: 10. The CDR3 is 13 residues long. Germline CDR1 SQVTM, CDR2 ANQGSEA. DNA of the CDR3: TGCAGCGTAAACGGACAGGCAAGAGACGAGCAGTACTTC. This translates into CSVNGQARDEQYF.

The V gene is TRBV2, the J gene TRBJ2-7, with a weak D call TRBD2 (6 bases). The CDR3 is 18 amino acids. Germline V gives CDR1 SNHLY, CDR2 FYNNEI. V lost 8 bases and J 5 bases, leaving 31 bases between the germline ends. CDR3 DNA: TGTGCCAGCTGCTTTCACTACCCCTCGGGACTCTCGGCCCACGAGCAGTACTTC. Translation: CASCFHYPSGLSAHEQYF.

The V and J genes are TRBV20-1 and TRBJ2-7; TRBD2 is a possible D gene (5 bases). The germline V and J ends were trimmed by 6 bases and 2 bases, with 11 bases remaining between them. The CDR3 runs to 12 residues. Germline CDR1 is DFQATT and CDR2 is SNEGSKA (reference sequence). This CDR3 is CSARAGTYEQYF. The CDR3 DNA reads as TGCAGTGCAAGGGCCGGGACCTACGAGCAGTACTTC.

This clonotype was counted between two and nine times. The CDR3, as DNA: TGTGCCAGCAGCCAAGAGGAGACATTTTATGGCTACACCTTC. As protein: CASSQEETFYGYTF. The chain employs TRBV3-1 and TRBJ1-2; D unresolved. V was cut by 0 bases and J by 5 bases, with 10 bases left in between. This CDR3 spans 14 amino acids. Germline values: CDR1 LGHDT, CDR2 YNNKEL (reference sequence).

This sequence joins TRBV9 and TRBJ2-5, with TRBD1 matching 8 bases. This CDR3 comprises 14 residues. Germline values: CDR1 SGDLS, CDR2 YYNGEE. V trimming: 2 bases; J trimming: 5 bases; junction bases outside the gene matches: 5. CDR3 coding DNA: TGTGCCAGCAGCGTCAGGGGGCGCGGTGAGACCCAGTACTTC. It yields the protein CASSVRGRGETQYF.

This chain links TRBV5-1 with TRBJ2-7, with 8 bases identical to TRBD1. The CDR3 is made up of 14 amino acids. V lost 4 bases, J lost 2 bases, and 5 bases stayed unmatched. Looked up from germline, CDR1 is SGHRS and CDR2 is YFSETQ. CDR3 protein: CASSKDRETYEQYF. The CDR3 DNA reads as TGCGCCAGCAGCAAGGACAGGGAGACCTACGAGCAGTACTTC.